Presented here are 29 T cell receptor beta chains from one specimen sequenced in a study of pediatric ulcerative colitis. Sequencing was performed with immunoSEQ multiplex PCR; in TCRdb, only in-frame clones are kept and a portion is missing. The sample yields tens of thousands of clones, around 78% seen once. The sequencing sample was made of blood. The receptors originated from a girl aged 10 to 17 with moderate ulcerative colitis.

The chain links TRBV7-9 to TRBJ2-7; D unresolved. The CDR3 contains 13 residues. CDR1 is SEHNR and CDR2 is FQNEAQ in the germline V gene (reference sequence). V was pared by 4 bases and J by 4 bases, with 11 bases between. The chain's CDR3 is CASSSKHHYEQYF. The CDR3 coding sequence is TGTGCCAGCAGCTCAAAACACCATTACGAGCAGTACTTC.

In this sample, this clone turned up a few times. The CDR3 bases are TGTGCCAGCAGCCCACCCGGACAGACACTCTATGGCTACACCTTC. Protein: CASSPPGQTLYGYTF. The chain has TRBV28 and TRBJ1-2; maybe TRBD1 (6 bases). CDR1 MDHEN and CDR2 SYDVKM come from the germline V gene. CDR3 length equals 15 residues. With 6 bases removed from V and 4 bases from J, the gap between germline ends came to 18 bases.

A single count supports this clone. The DNA for the CDR3 is TGTGCCAGCAGCTTAAATTCTAATACGCAGTATTTT. Translation: CASSLNSNTQYF. The V call is TRBV7-8, the J call TRBJ2-3; D is unresolved. Germline loops: CDR1 SGHVS, CDR2 FQNEAQ. This CDR3 contains 12 residues. Trimming took 2 bases from V and 7 from J, leaving 7 bases between them.

The rearrangement uses TRBV9 and TRBJ2-7; D unresolved. This CDR3 is 13 amino acids long. Germline CDR1 and CDR2: SGDLS and YYNGEE. V was clipped by 3 bases and J by 1 base, with 8 bases between them. The CDR3 sequence: CASSGVTSYEQYF. CDR3 nucleotide sequence: TGTGCCAGCAGCGGGGTGACATCCTACGAGCAGTACTTC.

This clone was detected a few times. Written as DNA, the CDR3 is TGTGCCAGCAAAGACTTCAACCAGGCCTTAGAGCAGTACTTC. As protein: CASKDFNQALEQYF. The V call is TRBV2, the J call TRBJ2-7; D call uncertain. Germline assignment: CDR1 SNHLY and CDR2 FYNNEI. V lost 7 bases and J lost 7, with 20 bases in between. This CDR3 has 14 amino acids.

This chain joins TRBV5-6 and TRBJ2-7, with 8 bases matching TRBD1. Germline V gene lookup returns CDR1 SGHDT and CDR2 YYEEEE. The junction had 8 bases not matched to a gene; V was cut back by 4 bases and J by 2 bases. There are 15 residues in the CDR3. The CDR3 is CASSARTGTAYEQYF. CDR3 DNA sequence: TGTGCCAGCAGCGCCCGGACAGGGACAGCCTACGAGCAGTACTTC.

This chain connects TRBV7-2 to TRBJ2-5; 9 bases agree with TRBD1. The ends lost 2 bases at V and 2 bases at J; junction bases unmatched: 3. In germline, CDR1 is SGHTA, CDR2 FQGNSA. CDR3 size: 15 residues. CDR3 amino acids: CASSLNRGRQETQYF. The CDR3, as DNA: TGTGCCAGCAGCTTAAACAGGGGGCGGCAAGAGACCCAGTACTTC.

The chain links TRBV2 to TRBJ1-5; 8 nucleotides match TRBD1. Germline loops: CDR1 SNHLY, CDR2 FYNNEI. The CDR3 is 19 amino acids. J lost 3 bases, V lost 2 bases, and 15 bases had no gene match. The DNA for the CDR3 is TGTGCCAGCAGTGAACCGGTGACAGGGGCCCCATTCTCCAATCAGCCCCAGCATTTT. Translated: CASSEPVTGAPFSNQPQHF. Filled out from reference TRBV2 and TRBJ1-5, the complete variable domain reads EPEVTQTPSHQVTQMGQEVILRCVPISNHLYFYWYRQILGQKVEFLVSFYNNEISEKSEIFDDQFSVERPDGSNFTLKIRSTKLEDSAMYFCASSEPVTGAPFSNQPQHFGDGTRLSIL.

The chain couples TRBV9 to TRBJ1-1; D is perhaps TRBD1 (5 bases). The germline CDR1 and CDR2 sequences are SGDLS and YYNGEE. Trimming pared 2 bases from V and 6 bases from J, leaving 11 bases between. There are 13 residues in the CDR3. The CDR3 region has the DNA TGTGCCAGCAGCGTCGGGGCGGTTGCTGAAGCTTTCTTT. It is translated as CASSVGAVAEAFF.

CDR3 nucleotides: TGTGCCGCCCGGGACAGGGGGTTTGTTGGAAACACCATATATTTT. Amino acids: CAARDRGFVGNTIYF. The J gene is TRBJ1-3, the V gene TRBV28; 11 nucleotides line up with TRBD1. There are 15 residues in the CDR3. V trimming: 11 bases; J trimming: 3 bases; junction bases outside the gene matches: 9. The germline V gene has CDR1 MDHEN and CDR2 SYDVKM.

The CDR3 region has the DNA TGTGCCAGCAGCTCTGAACAACGCACAGATACGCAGTATTTT. It is translated as CASSSEQRTDTQYF. The chain is built from TRBV7-9 and TRBJ2-3; no reliable D call. Per the germline V gene, CDR1 is SEHNR and CDR2 is FQNEAQ (reference sequence). V was clipped by 4 bases and J by 1 base, with 9 bases between them. The CDR3 runs to 14 residues.

As DNA, the CDR3 is TGTGCCAGCAGCTTGGGAGACCTCTACTACGAGCAGTACTTC. It encodes CASSLGDLYYEQYF. The V call is TRBV7-2, the J call TRBJ2-7; D may be TRBD2 (5 bases). From germline, CDR1 is SGHTA and CDR2 FQGNSA. Between the trimmed V and J ends, which lost 3 bases and 3 bases, there was a span of 12 bases. The CDR3 totals 14 residues.

The chain has TRBV18 and TRBJ2-7; 9 bases map to TRBD2. Per the germline V gene, CDR1 is KGHSH and CDR2 is LQKENI. After removal of 3 bases from V and 4 bases from J, the junction contained 4 bases not matched to a gene. The CDR3 consists of 14 residues. CDR3 sequence reads: CASSPSGRAYEQYF. CDR3 nucleotide sequence: TGTGCCAGCTCACCTAGCGGGAGAGCATACGAGCAGTACTTC.

The genes are TRBV28 and TRBJ2-1; 8 positions agree with TRBD2. Germline assignment: CDR1 MDHEN and CDR2 SYDVKM. V shed 6 bases and J 9 bases; nucleotides not matched to a gene: 10. The CDR3 is made up of 14 amino acids. In DNA form, the CDR3 reads TGTGCCAGCAGGGACTTAAACGGGAGGGCTGAGCAGTTCTTC. Protein product: CASRDLNGRAEQFF. Based on the CDR3 plus reference TRBV28 and TRBJ2-1, the full variable domain is DVKVTQSSRYLVKRTGEKVFLECVQDMDHENMFWYRQDPGLGLRLIYFSYDVKMKEKGDIPEGYSVSREKKERFSLILESASTNQTSMYLCASRDLNGRAEQFFGPGTRLTVL.

The gene calls are TRBV2 and TRBJ1-2; no definite D call. Germline CDR1 and CDR2: SNHLY and FYNNEI. The CDR3 runs to 13 residues. V was trimmed by 6 bases and J by 4 bases, leaving 12 bases between them. In DNA, the CDR3 is TGTGCCAGCAGCGGCCGGGGTCGCTATGGCTACACCTTC. Translated: CASSGRGRYGYTF.

The chain couples TRBV2 to TRBJ1-5, with D unclear. This CDR3 has 15 residues. Trimming left V 4 bases short and J 4 bases short, with 14 bases between. From germline, CDR1 is SNHLY and CDR2 FYNNEI. The CDR3 protein is CASSGRAGPNQPQHF. CDR3 nucleotide sequence: TGTGCCAGCAGTGGACGGGCGGGTCCAAATCAGCCCCAGCATTTT.

The rearrangement joins TRBV5-1 to TRBJ2-2; D is undetermined. CDR1 and CDR2 (germline): SGHRS, YFSETQ. The CDR3 is 13 residues long. The V end was cut by 0 bases, the J end by 6 bases, with 6 bases between. The CDR3 reads CASSLELAGELFF. The DNA for the CDR3 is TGCGCCAGCAGCTTGGAACTCGCCGGGGAGCTGTTTTTT.

The genes are TRBV6-1 and TRBJ1-4; 10 bases fit TRBD1. After removal of 3 bases from V and 12 bases from J, the junction contained 7 bases not matched to a gene. Germline lookup yields CDR1 MNHNS and CDR2 SASEGT. CDR3 length: 14 residues. CDR3 bases: TGTGCCAGCAGTGAGAACCGGGACAGGGGAGAACTGTTTTTT. It translates to CASSENRDRGELFF.

This clone was picked up a small number of times. V and J are TRBV6-5 and TRBJ2-5; D call uncertain. Trimming left V 6 bases short and J 5 bases short, with 13 bases between. Germline-derived CDR1 and CDR2 are MNHEY and SVGAGI. The CDR3 has 13 amino acids. The chain's CDR3 is CASSKGFGETQYF. The CDR3 DNA reads as TGTGCCAGCAGCAAAGGGTTTGGGGAGACCCAGTACTTC.

The chain is built from TRBV7-3 and TRBJ1-2; no clear D gene. V was cut by 1 base and J by 4 bases, with 13 bases left in between. The germline CDR1 and CDR2 sequences are SGHTA and FQGTGA. This CDR3 contains 15 residues. CDR3 region: CASSLIRQTSYGYTF. The CDR3 nucleotides are TGTGCCAGCAGCTTAATAAGGCAAACTTCCTATGGCTACACCTTC. Full variable domain (missing parts from reference TRBV7-3 and TRBJ1-2): GAGVSQTPSNKVTEKGKYVELRCDPISGHTALYWYRQSLGQGPEFLIYFQGTGAADDSGLPNDRFFAVRPEGSVSTLKIQRTERGDSAVYLCASSLIRQTSYGYTFGSGTRLTVV.

By sample fraction, this clone is large. This chain connects TRBV6-5 to TRBJ2-7; 8 bases line up with TRBD1. Trimming cost V 2 bases and J 4 bases; bases outside gene matches: 7. Per germline, CDR1 MNHEY and CDR2 SVGAGI. This CDR3 has 15 residues. CDR3 residues: CASSYRRTGQYEQYF. The CDR3 coding sequence is TGTGCCAGCAGTTACCGGAGGACAGGGCAGTACGAGCAGTACTTC.

CDR3: CASSYGGLAGQETQYF. The CDR3 region has the DNA TGTGCCAGCAGTTACGGGGGACTAGCGGGGCAAGAGACCCAGTACTTC. The rearrangement uses TRBV6-5 and TRBJ2-5, with 13 bases fitting TRBD2. With V trimmed by 2 bases and J by 2 bases, 2 bases remained unmatched. The germline CDR1 and CDR2 sequences are MNHEY and SVGAGI. CDR3 length: 16 amino acids.

V gene TRBV19 combines with J gene TRBJ2-7; D not certain. The CDR3 extends over 14 amino acids. Trimming took 1 base from V and 0 from J, leaving 7 bases between them. Germline CDR1 is LNHDA and CDR2 is SQIVND (reference sequence). The CDR3 DNA sequence: TGTGCCAGTAGTATAGGAAGAAGCTCCTACGAGCAGTACTTC. It is translated as CASSIGRSSYEQYF.

The V call is TRBV27, the J call TRBJ2-1, with TRBD2 matching 8 bases. The CDR3 spans 14 residues. Germline V lookup: CDR1 MNHEY, CDR2 SMNVEV (reference sequence). V lost 8 bases, J lost 1 base, and 4 bases stayed unmatched. CDR3 region: CASSGGLSYNEQFF. In DNA form, the CDR3 reads TGTGCCAGCTCGGGGGGGCTATCCTACAATGAGCAGTTCTTC.

The chain is built from TRBV19 and TRBJ1-5, with 8 bases lining up with TRBD1. CDR1 and CDR2 (germline): LNHDA, SQIVND (reference sequence). The CDR3 totals 15 residues. The ends lost 3 bases at V and 2 bases at J; junction bases unmatched: 3. DNA for the CDR3: TGTGCCAGTAGTATGGACAGGGCGGGCAATCAGCCCCAGCATTTT. This codes for CASSMDRAGNQPQHF.

This clone appeared a single time. The chain is built from TRBV28 and TRBJ2-5, with D maybe TRBD1 (5 bases). V gave up 5 bases and J gave up 5 bases, with 21 bases separating them. The CDR3 is 16 residues long. Germline V gives CDR1 MDHEN, CDR2 SYDVKM. CDR3 region: CASSPGGAAAWETQYF. In DNA, the CDR3 is TGTGCCAGCAGTCCGGGTGGGGCGGCCGCGTGGGAGACCCAGTACTTC.

The V and J genes are TRBV2 and TRBJ2-7, with TRBD2 matching 11 bases. The CDR3 contains 18 residues. The V segment lost 3 bases and the J segment 1 base; nucleotides outside the gene matches: 11. Germline loops: CDR1 SNHLY, CDR2 FYNNEI. The CDR3 region is CASSDTVAGGIGSYEQYF. The DNA of the CDR3 is TGTGCCAGCAGTGATACGGTAGCGGGGGGGATCGGGTCCTACGAGCAGTACTTC.

The chain uses TRBV5-4 and TRBJ2-7; 10 bases map to TRBD2. The CDR3 runs 16 residues. CDR1 and CDR2 from the germline V gene are SGHNT and YYREEE (reference sequence). J was trimmed by 4 bases and V by 4 bases; bases with no gene match: 11. This CDR3 is CASSHAGSGGVYEQYF. As DNA, the CDR3 is TGTGCCAGCAGCCACGCAGGAAGCGGGGGGGTGTACGAGCAGTACTTC.

This clone came up once. The chain joins TRBV13 to TRBJ2-3; possible D gene TRBD1, 6 bases. The germline V and J ends were trimmed by 3 bases and 5 bases, with 12 bases remaining between them. The CDR3 loop spans 14 amino acids. Germline assignment: CDR1 PRHDT and CDR2 FYEKMQ (reference sequence). The CDR3 sequence: CASSLEGGGDTQYF. As DNA, the CDR3 is TGTGCCAGCAGCTTGGAAGGGGGTGGAGATACGCAGTATTTT.